The sequence of this T cell receptor beta chain was determined in a study of T cells expressing NK-cell markers. TCRdb re-analyzed the 5' RACE reads; it lists each CDR3 protein once, without DNA. The sample has approximately 550,000 distinct CDR3 sequences, and its top ten clones hold approximately 4%. The CDR3 covers 13 residues. Per germline, CDR1 SGHTA and CDR2 FQGTGA. This clonotype originated in a man aged 18 to 30 in good health. This chain connects TRBV7-3 to TRBJ2-3. Sequenced sample: blood T cells: a sorted CD56 or NKG2C T cell subset, CD4+ or CD8+ T cells, or bulk PBMC T cells (not recorded which). CDR3 amino acids: CASSTTSTDTQYF.